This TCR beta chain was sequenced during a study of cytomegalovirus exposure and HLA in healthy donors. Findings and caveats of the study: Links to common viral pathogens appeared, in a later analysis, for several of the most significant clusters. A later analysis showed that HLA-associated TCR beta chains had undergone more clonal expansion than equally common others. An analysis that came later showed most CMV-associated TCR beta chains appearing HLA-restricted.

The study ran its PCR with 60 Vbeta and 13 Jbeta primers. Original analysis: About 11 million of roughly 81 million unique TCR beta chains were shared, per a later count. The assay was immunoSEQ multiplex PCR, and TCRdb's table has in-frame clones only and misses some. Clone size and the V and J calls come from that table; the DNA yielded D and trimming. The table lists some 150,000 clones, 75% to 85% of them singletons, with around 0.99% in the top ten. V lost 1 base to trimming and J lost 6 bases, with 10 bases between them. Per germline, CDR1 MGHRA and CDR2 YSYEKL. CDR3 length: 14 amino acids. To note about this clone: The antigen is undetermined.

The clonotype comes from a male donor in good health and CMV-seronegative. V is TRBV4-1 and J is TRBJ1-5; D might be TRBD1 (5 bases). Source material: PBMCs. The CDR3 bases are TGCGCCAGCAGCCAAGTTGCAGGGCCTCAGCCCCAGCATTTT. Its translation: CASSQVAGPQPQHF.